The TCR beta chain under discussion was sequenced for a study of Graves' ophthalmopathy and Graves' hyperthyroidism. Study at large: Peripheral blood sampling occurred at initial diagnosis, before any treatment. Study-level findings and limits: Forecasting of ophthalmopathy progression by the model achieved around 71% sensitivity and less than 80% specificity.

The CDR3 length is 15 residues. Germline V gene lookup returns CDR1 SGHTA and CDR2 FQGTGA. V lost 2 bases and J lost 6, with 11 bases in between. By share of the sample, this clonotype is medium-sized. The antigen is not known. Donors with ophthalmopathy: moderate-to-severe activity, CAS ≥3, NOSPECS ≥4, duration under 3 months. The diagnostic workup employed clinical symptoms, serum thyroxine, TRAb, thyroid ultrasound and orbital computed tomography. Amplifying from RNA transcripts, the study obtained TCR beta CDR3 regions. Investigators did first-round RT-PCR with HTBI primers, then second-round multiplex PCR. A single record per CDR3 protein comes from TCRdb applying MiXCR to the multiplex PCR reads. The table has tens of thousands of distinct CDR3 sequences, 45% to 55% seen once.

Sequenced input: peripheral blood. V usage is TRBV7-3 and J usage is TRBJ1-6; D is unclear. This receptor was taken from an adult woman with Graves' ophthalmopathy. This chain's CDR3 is CASSLVGSLNSPLHF. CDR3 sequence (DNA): TGTGCCAGCAGCTTAGTTGGCAGCCTTAATTCACCCCTCCACTTT.